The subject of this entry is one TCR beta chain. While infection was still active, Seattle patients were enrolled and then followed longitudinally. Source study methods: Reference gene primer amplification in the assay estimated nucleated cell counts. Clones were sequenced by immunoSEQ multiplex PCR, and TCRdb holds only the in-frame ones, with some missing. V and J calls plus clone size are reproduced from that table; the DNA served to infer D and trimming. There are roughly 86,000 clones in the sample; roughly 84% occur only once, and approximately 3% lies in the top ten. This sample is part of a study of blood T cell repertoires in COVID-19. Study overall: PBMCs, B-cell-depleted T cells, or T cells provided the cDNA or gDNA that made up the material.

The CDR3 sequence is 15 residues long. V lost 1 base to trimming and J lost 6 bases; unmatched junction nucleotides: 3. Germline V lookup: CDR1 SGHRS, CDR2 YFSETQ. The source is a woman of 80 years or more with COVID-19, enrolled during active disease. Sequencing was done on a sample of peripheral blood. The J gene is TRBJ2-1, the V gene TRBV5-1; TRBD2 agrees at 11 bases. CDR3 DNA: TGCGCCAGCAGCTTGACTAGCGGGGGTTCCAATGAGCAGTTCTTC. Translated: CASSLTSGGSNEQFF.